The 16 T cell receptor beta chains listed next were all sequenced from one sample in a study of blood T cell repertoires in COVID-19. Method: immunoSEQ multiplex PCR; TCRdb's copy keeps in-frame clones and lacks some. The repertoire has about 250,000 clones, about 89% of them found once; the top ten carry under 2%. Sequencing was performed on peripheral blood. The receptors derive from a woman aged 60 to 75 who had recovered from COVID-19.

This chain uses TRBV7-3 with TRBJ1-1; D might be TRBD1 (6 bases). CDR3 length: 15 amino acids. The germline CDR1 and CDR2 sequences are SGHTA and FQGTGA. The V gene lost 0 bases and the J gene lost 5 bases, with 13 bases spanning the gap. The DNA of the CDR3 is TGTGCCAGCAGCTTAACGTGGACAGCCGGTACTGAAGCTTTCTTT. This translates into CASSLTWTAGTEAFF.

This rearrangement joins TRBV9 to TRBJ1-3; weak D call: TRBD1 (5 bases). This CDR3 comprises 17 residues. Germline-derived CDR1 and CDR2 are SGDLS and YYNGEE. With 0 bases removed from V and 0 bases from J, the gap between germline ends came to 13 bases. CDR3 coding DNA: TGTGCCAGCAGCGTAGAGGTAGGGGTCCTCTCTGGAAACACCATATATTTT. Protein product: CASSVEVGVLSGNTIYF. The full variable domain, rest sourced from reference TRBV9 and TRBJ1-3, is DSGVTQTPKHLITATGQRVTLRCSPRSGDLSVYWYQQSLDQGLQFLIQYYNGEERAKGNILERFSAQQFPDLHSELNLSSLELGDSALYFCASSVEVGVLSGNTIYFGEGSWLTVV.

The chain combines TRBV19 with TRBJ2-2, with 9 bases fitting TRBD1. Per germline, CDR1 LNHDA and CDR2 SQIVND (reference sequence). This CDR3 contains 18 residues. Trimming cost V 8 bases and J 5 bases; bases outside gene matches: 18. CDR3 sequence reads: CASPVPPGTGTTTGELFF. CDR3 sequence (DNA): TGTGCCAGTCCGGTCCCGCCCGGGACAGGGACCACTACCGGGGAGCTGTTTTTT.

This clone was counted at least ten times. The chain carries TRBV29-1 and TRBJ2-7; 7 positions agree with TRBD2. CDR1 SQVTM and CDR2 ANQGSEA come from the germline V gene. CDR3 length: 13 residues. The junction had 2 bases not matched to a gene; V was cut back by 2 bases and J by 1 base. The CDR3 region has the DNA TGCAGCGTTGAATCGGGGGGTTCCTACGAGCAGTACTTC. As protein: CSVESGGSYEQYF.

The chain joins TRBV19 to TRBJ1-6, with 9 bases matching TRBD1. After removal of 2 bases from V and 11 bases from J, the junction contained 7 bases not matched to a gene. The CDR3 extends over 15 amino acids. The germline V gene has CDR1 LNHDA and CDR2 SQIVND (reference sequence). DNA for the CDR3: TGTGCCAGTAGTATATCGACAGGGGGAGGGCCACCCCTCCACTTT. Translation gives CASSISTGGGPPLHF.

V is TRBV19 and J is TRBJ1-2; D gene unclear. Germline loops: CDR1 LNHDA, CDR2 SQIVND (reference sequence). This CDR3 contains 15 residues. Trimming pared 2 bases from V and 8 bases from J, leaving 18 bases between. The CDR3 coding sequence is TGTGCCAGTAGTATACAACCGGCGGCTCGGGGAGGCTACACCTTC. It encodes CASSIQPAARGGYTF.

The genes are TRBV7-3 and TRBJ1-2; the D is unclear. Germline-derived CDR1 and CDR2 are SGHTA and FQGTGA. The length of the CDR3 is 13 residues. V was clipped by 5 bases and J by 2 bases, with 9 bases between them. CDR3 residues: CASSLGRNYGYTF. CDR3 in DNA: TGTGCCAGCAGCCTCGGGAGAAACTATGGCTACACCTTC.

The chain uses TRBV20-1 and TRBJ1-2; D gene unclear. Germline V gives CDR1 DFQATT, CDR2 SNEGSKA (reference sequence). The CDR3 has 11 residues. The V end was cut by 3 bases, the J end by 11 bases, with 13 bases between. The CDR3 reads CSARGRQAYTF. CDR3 coding DNA: TGCAGTGCTAGGGGTAGGCAGGCATACACCTTC.

This clone was seen a few times. V gene TRBV19 combines with J gene TRBJ1-5; possible D gene TRBD1, 6 bases. CDR1 LNHDA and CDR2 SQIVND come from the germline V gene (reference sequence). This CDR3 has 13 residues. V was trimmed by 7 bases and J by 7 bases, leaving 14 bases between them. The CDR3 nucleotides are TGTGCCAGTAATCTAAACAGGGTCCAGCCCCAGCATTTT. This codes for CASNLNRVQPQHF. Full variable domain (missing parts from reference TRBV19 and TRBJ1-5): DGGITQSPKYLFRKEGQNVTLSCEQNLNHDAMYWYRQDPGQGLRLIYYSQIVNDFQKGDIAEGYSVSREKKESFPLTVTSAQKNPTAFYLCASNLNRVQPQHFGDGTRLSIL.

This clone was detected once. This chain connects TRBV7-2 to TRBJ2-3; 11 positions agree with TRBD2. The CDR3 covers 16 residues. CDR1 is SGHTA, CDR2 FQGNSA, per germline. With 6 bases clipped from V and 5 bases from J, the junction kept 10 bases outside the gene matches. The CDR3 coding sequence is TGTGCCAGCAGTTTCCTTAGCGGGGGGGGTGGAGATACGCAGTATTTT. The encoded protein is CASSFLSGGGGDTQYF.

There are a few counts of this clone. The chain joins TRBV2 to TRBJ1-5; TRBD1 agrees at 8 bases. Unmatched junction bases numbered 4, after V lost 5 bases and J lost 7 bases. The CDR3 sequence is 13 residues long. Germline CDR1 and CDR2: SNHLY and FYNNEI. This chain's CDR3 is CASSKTGEQPQHF. CDR3 bases: TGTGCCAGCAGTAAGACAGGGGAGCAGCCCCAGCATTTT.

This clone was seen ten or more times. CDR3 loop: CASSSRRLATDTQYF. Written as DNA, the CDR3 is TGTGCCAGCAGTTCTAGGCGACTAGCAACAGATACGCAGTATTTT. The gene calls are TRBV7-9 and TRBJ2-3; the match to TRBD2 covers 7 bases. The CDR3 has 15 residues. CDR1 SEHNR and CDR2 FQNEAQ come from the germline V gene (reference sequence). The trim removed 6 bases at V and 3 bases at J, leaving 9 bases unmatched.

The CDR3 reads CATSRALDSSTDTQYF. The CDR3 DNA reads TGTGCCACCAGCAGAGCCTTGGACAGCTCGACAGATACGCAGTATTTT. The rearrangement links TRBV15 to TRBJ2-3; possibly TRBD1 for D (6 bases). Trimming left V 1 base short and J 3 bases short, with 14 bases between. The CDR3 consists of 16 residues. Germline V gene lookup returns CDR1 LNHNV and CDR2 YYDKDF (reference sequence). Variable domain in full (rest from reference TRBV15 and TRBJ2-3): DAMVIQNPRYQVTQFGKPVTLSCSQTLNHNVMYWYQQKSSQAPKLLFHYYDKDFNNEADTPDNFQSRRPNTSFCFLDIRSPGLGDTAMYLCATSRALDSSTDTQYFGPGTRLTVL.

This clone was picked up a small number of times. V usage is TRBV7-8 and J usage is TRBJ2-3; TRBD2 matches 10 bases. The trim removed 5 bases at V and 7 bases at J, leaving 15 bases unmatched. The CDR3 loop spans 17 amino acids. Germline CDR1 and CDR2: SGHVS and FQNEAQ. The CDR3 protein is CASSQDARPSGGYTQYF. The CDR3 DNA follows: TGTGCCAGCAGCCAAGATGCTCGCCCTAGCGGGGGTTATACGCAGTATTTT.

The chain uses TRBV11-1 and TRBJ2-5, with 7 bases aligning to TRBD2. Unmatched junction bases numbered 9, after V lost 5 bases and J lost 9 bases. The CDR3 consists of 13 residues. The germline V gene has CDR1 SGHAT and CDR2 FQDESV (reference sequence). CDR3 amino acids: CASSMTSQAAQYF. The CDR3 nucleotides are TGTGCCAGCAGCATGACTAGCCAGGCGGCCCAGTACTTC.

V is TRBV15 and J is TRBJ2-7; no reliable D call. The CDR3 is made up of 15 amino acids. Germline V lookup: CDR1 LNHNV, CDR2 YYDKDF (reference sequence). V was trimmed by 5 bases and J by 0 bases, leaving 14 bases between them. The CDR3 protein is CATSEALLSSYEQYF. The CDR3 DNA sequence: TGTGCCACCAGCGAAGCACTGTTGAGCTCCTACGAGCAGTACTTC.